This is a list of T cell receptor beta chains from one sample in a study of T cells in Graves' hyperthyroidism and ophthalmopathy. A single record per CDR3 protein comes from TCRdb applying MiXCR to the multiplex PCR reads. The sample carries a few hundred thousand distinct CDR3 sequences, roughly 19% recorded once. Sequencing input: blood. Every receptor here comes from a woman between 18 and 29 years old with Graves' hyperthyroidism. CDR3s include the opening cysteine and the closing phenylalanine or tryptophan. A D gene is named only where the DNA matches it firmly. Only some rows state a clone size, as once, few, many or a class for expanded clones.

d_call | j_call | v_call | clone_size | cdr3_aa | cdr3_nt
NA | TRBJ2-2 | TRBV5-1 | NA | CASSLPIRNTGELFF | TGCGCCAGCAGCTTGCCGATCCGGAACACCGGGGAGCTGTTTTTT
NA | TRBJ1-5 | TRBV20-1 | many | CSASGKYQPQHF | TGCAGTGCCAGCGGCAAGTATCAGCCCCAGCATTTT
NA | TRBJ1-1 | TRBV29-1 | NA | CSALTVRGRGNTEAFF | TGCAGCGCGCTGACCGTGAGGGGCAGGGGGAACACTGAAGCTTTCTTT
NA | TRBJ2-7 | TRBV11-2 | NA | CASSRQFPYEQYF | TGTGCCAGCAGCAGACAGTTTCCCTACGAGCAGTACTTC
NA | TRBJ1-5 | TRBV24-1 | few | CATSDQTAQGSNQPQHF | TGTGCCACCAGTGATCAAACGGCCCAAGGCAGCAATCAGCCCCAGCATTTT
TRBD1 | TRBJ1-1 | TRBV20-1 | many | CSARDRENTEAFF | TGCAGTGCTAGGGACAGGGAGAACACTGAAGCTTTCTTT
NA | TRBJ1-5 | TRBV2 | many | CASSNLPFRSNQPQHF | TGTGCCAGCAGTAACCTCCCCTTTCGTAGCAATCAGCCCCAGCATTTT
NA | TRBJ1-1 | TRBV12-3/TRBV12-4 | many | CASSLIGGIGAFF | TGTGCCAGCAGTTTAATCGGAGGTATAGGAGCTTTCTTT
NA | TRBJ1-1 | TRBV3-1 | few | CASAPESVLSGGTEAFF | TGTGCCAGCGCTCCTGAGTCAGTCTTAAGTGGAGGAACTGAAGCTTTCTTT
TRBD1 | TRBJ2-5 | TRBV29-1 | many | CSRWDRVGETQYF | TGCAGCAGATGGGACAGGGTAGGGGAGACCCAGTACTTC
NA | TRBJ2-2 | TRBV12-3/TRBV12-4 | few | CASSARATLSGELFF | TGTGCCAGCAGTGCAAGGGCGACCCTGTCCGGGGAGCTGTTTTTT
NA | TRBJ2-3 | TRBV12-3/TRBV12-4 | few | CASSDDGLKADTQYF | TGTGCCAGCTCAGATGACGGCCTCAAGGCAGATACGCAGTATTTT
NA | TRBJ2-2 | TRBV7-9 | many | CASSFLSGTGELFF | TGTGCCAGCAGCTTTCTCAGTGGCACCGGGGAGCTGTTTTTT
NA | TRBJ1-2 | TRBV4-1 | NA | CASSHPSRGDHGYTF | TGCGCCAGCAGCCATCCATCGCGGGGGGATCATGGCTACACCTTC
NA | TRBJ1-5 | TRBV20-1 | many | CSGRDTVDQPQHF | TGCAGTGGGAGGGACACCGTTGATCAGCCCCAGCATTTT
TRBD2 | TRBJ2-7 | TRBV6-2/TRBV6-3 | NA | CASSPTQRREGSYEQYF | TGTGCCAGCAGCCCCACGCAGCGGCGGGAGGGTTCCTACGAGCAGTACTTC
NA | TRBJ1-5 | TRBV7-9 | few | CASSLAGAARPQHF | TGTGCCAGCAGCTTAGCCGGGGCTGCGCGGCCCCAGCATTTT
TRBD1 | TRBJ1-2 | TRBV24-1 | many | CATSVDRSRYGYTF | TGTGCCACCAGCGTGGACAGGTCTAGGTATGGCTACACCTTC
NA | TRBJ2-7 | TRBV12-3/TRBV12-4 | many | CASSLTGGSNEQYF | TGTGCCAGCAGTTTAACTGGGGGATCGAACGAGCAGTACTTC
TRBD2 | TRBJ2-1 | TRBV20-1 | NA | CSARGLGGGGYEQFF | TGCAGTGCTAGAGGTTTGGGGGGGGGAGGTTATGAGCAGTTCTTC
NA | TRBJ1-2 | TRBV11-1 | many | CASSLGWTDLTNYGYTF | TGTGCCAGCAGCTTGGGTTGGACGGACCTGACCAACTATGGCTACACCTTC
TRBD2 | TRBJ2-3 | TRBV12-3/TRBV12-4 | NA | CASSFKVAAGGSTDTQYF | TGTGCCAGCAGTTTTAAAGTAGCGGCGGGAGGAAGCACAGATACGCAGTATTTT
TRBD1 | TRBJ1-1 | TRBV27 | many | CASSSPGQPANTEAFF | TGTGCCAGCAGTTCCCCGGGACAGCCGGCGAACACTGAAGCTTTCTTT
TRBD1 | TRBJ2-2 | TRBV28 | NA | CASVTGAGELFF | TGTGCCAGCGTGACAGGGGCCGGGGAGCTGTTTTTT
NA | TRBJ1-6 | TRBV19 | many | CASSGRGSGNSPLHF | TGTGCCAGTAGTGGCAGGGGTAGTGGTAATTCACCCCTCCACTTT
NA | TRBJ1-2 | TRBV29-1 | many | CSVSGGATGYTF | TGCAGCGTTTCAGGAGGAGCCACTGGCTACACCTTC
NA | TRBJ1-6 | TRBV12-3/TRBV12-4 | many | CASRSRISPLHF | TGTGCCAGCAGGTCAAGGATCTCACCCCTCCACTTT
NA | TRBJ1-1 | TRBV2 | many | CAGCQTMNTEAFF | TGTGCCGGATGCCAGACTATGAACACTGAAGCTTTCTTT
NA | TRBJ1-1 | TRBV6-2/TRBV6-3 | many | CASSYSGRSNTEAFF | TGTGCCAGCAGTTACTCTGGCAGATCCAACACTGAAGCTTTCTTT
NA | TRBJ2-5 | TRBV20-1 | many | CSAQDNDREGETQYF | TGCAGTGCCCAGGACAATGACAGGGAGGGAGAGACCCAGTACTTC
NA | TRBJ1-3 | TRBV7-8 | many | CASSFGHPAGNTIYF | TGTGCCAGCAGCTTTGGACACCCGGCAGGAAACACCATATATTTT
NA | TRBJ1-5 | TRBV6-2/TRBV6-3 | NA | CASTFSDVNQPQHF | TGTGCCAGCACCTTCTCGGATGTCAATCAGCCCCAGCATTTT
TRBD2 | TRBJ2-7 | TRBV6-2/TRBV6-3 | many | CASTRTSGAYEQYF | TGTGCCAGCACCCGGACTAGCGGCGCCTACGAGCAGTACTTC
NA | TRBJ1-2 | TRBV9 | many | CASSIETEHGYTF | TGTGCCAGCAGCATAGAGACAGAGCATGGCTACACCTTC
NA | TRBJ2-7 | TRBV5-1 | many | CASSLVGPPYEQYF | TGCGCCAGCAGCTTGGTGGGACCTCCCTACGAGCAGTACTTC
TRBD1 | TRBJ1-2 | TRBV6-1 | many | CASSPRDRGGYTF | TGTGCCAGCAGTCCCCGGGACAGGGGCGGCTACACCTTC
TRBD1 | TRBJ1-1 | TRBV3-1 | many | CASSQDGTGETFF | TGTGCCAGCAGCCAAGATGGCACAGGGGAAACTTTCTTT
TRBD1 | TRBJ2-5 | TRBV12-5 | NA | CASGRDREETQYF | TGTGCTAGTGGCCGGGACAGGGAAGAGACCCAGTACTTC
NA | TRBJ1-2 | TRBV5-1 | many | CASGGVYGYTF | TGCGCCAGCGGAGGGGTCTATGGCTACACCTTC
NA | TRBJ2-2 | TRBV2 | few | CASSSGETGELFF | TGTGCCAGCAGTTCAGGGGAAACCGGGGAGCTGTTTTTT